In this sample, the clone carrying this T cell receptor beta chain turned up a few times. Its antigen is undetermined. The repertoire was sequenced with immunoSEQ multiplex PCR; TCRdb's copy has only in-frame clones and lacks some. This table has about 1.1 million clones, roughly 74% appearing once. Germline V gene sequence: CDR1 SEHNR, CDR2 FQNEAQ (reference sequence). The CDR3 contains 13 residues. V was pared by 8 bases and J by 0 bases, with 2 bases of the junction left unmatched. This specimen comes from a study of shared clonotypes between healthy human individuals. Findings and caveats of the study: Tissues were not sampled, only blood, and their repertoires likely differ. Memory subsets had estimated richness that was generally smaller than that of naive subsets.

The chain links TRBV7-9 to TRBJ1-1; TRBD1 matches at 8 bases. The clonotype was recovered from a young man in good health. Some clones in this sample may be carry-over from other donors' samples. The sample was memory CD4+ T cells from PBMCs. Described subset: CD45RA-negative fraction. In DNA, the CDR3 is TGTGCCAGCCGGGACAGGATGAACACTGAAGCTTTCTTT. It codes for CASRDRMNTEAFF.